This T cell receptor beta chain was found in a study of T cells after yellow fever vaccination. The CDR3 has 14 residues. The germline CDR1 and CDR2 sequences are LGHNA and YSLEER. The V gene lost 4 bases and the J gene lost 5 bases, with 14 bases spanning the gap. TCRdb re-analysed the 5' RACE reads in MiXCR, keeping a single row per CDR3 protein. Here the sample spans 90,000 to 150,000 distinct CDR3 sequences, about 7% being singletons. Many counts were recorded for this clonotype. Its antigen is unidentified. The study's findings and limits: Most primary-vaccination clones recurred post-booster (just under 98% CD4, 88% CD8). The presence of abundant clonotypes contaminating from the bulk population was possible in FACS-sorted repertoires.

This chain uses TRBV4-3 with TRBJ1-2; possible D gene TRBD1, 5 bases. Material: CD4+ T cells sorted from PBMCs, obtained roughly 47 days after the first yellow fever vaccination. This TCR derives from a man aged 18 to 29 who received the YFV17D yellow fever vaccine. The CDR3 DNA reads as TGCGCCAGCAGCCTAAGATGGGGCGCGTATGGCTACACCTTC. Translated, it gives CASSLRWGAYGYTF.